Described below is a single T cell receptor beta chain sequence and its context. The method was immunoSEQ multiplex PCR; TCRdb's version includes in-frame clones alone and lacks a portion of them. The data contain 200,000 to 250,000 clones, 88% of them singletons. These data come from a study of blood T cell repertoires in COVID-19. Study information: From T cells, B-cell-depleted T cells, or PBMCs came the material, which was cDNA or gDNA.

Germline-derived CDR1 and CDR2 are SGHRS and YFSETQ. CDR3 size: 14 residues. V dropped 0 bases and J dropped 0 bases, with 6 bases sitting between them. Recruits, aged roughly 18 to 89 years, lived in 24 US areas. Researchers sorted participants into cohorts using their self-reported clinical history. The V call is TRBV5-1, the J call TRBJ1-2; D remains unclear. The sequence came from a woman in her twenties or thirties who had recovered from COVID-19. Sample: PBMCs or T cells enriched from blood (not recorded which). The chain's CDR3 is CASSLETSNYGYTF. DNA of the CDR3: TGCGCCAGCAGCTTGGAGACTTCTAACTATGGCTACACCTTC.